The 15 T cell receptor beta chains listed next were all sequenced from one sample in a study of cytomegalovirus exposure and HLA in healthy donors. It was with 60 Vbeta and 13 Jbeta primers that the PCR ran. TCRdb keeps only in-frame clones here, not all; method: immunoSEQ multiplex PCR. Of 150,000 to 190,000 clones listed, about three quarters were seen once; the top ten hold roughly 1.4%. The sample was PBMCs. The receptors derive from a man between 18 and 29 years old in good health and CMV-seronegative.

The rearrangement links TRBV5-4 to TRBJ2-7; 7 bases are a match to TRBD1. CDR1 is SGHNT and CDR2 is YYREEE in the germline V gene (reference sequence). The CDR3 consists of 15 residues. V was clipped by 2 bases and J by 0 bases; unmatched bases: 5. CDR3 protein: CASSFPQGHSYEQYF. The CDR3 nucleotides are TGTGCCAGCAGCTTTCCACAGGGGCACTCCTACGAGCAGTACTTC.

This chain uses TRBV27 with TRBJ2-2, with D possibly being TRBD2 (7 bases). Germline CDR1 reads MNHEY; CDR2 reads SMNVEV (reference sequence). Trimming removed 10 bases from V and 7 bases from J, with 19 bases in between. The CDR3 runs to 14 residues. CDR3 sequence (DNA): TGTGCCACGGGGGGCTCCCGGGTGGGCGGGGAGCTGTTTTTT. This gives the protein CATGGSRVGGELFF.

The table lists this clone with a few counts. The rearrangement links TRBV27 to TRBJ2-7; TRBD2 matches at 9 bases. Germline V gene lookup returns CDR1 MNHEY and CDR2 SMNVEV (reference sequence). The CDR3 sequence is 21 residues long. The V segment lost 10 bases and the J segment 0 bases; nucleotides outside the gene matches: 28. The CDR3 nucleotides read TGTGCCACCCCGTTCCGGGACCGAAACAGGGAGACTAGCGGAATCTCCTACGAGCAGTACTTC. This codes for CATPFRDRNRETSGISYEQYF.

In this sample, this clone turned up a few times. The chain couples TRBV7-2 to TRBJ1-5, with 9 bases matching TRBD1. This CDR3 is 15 amino acids long. The germline CDR1 and CDR2 sequences are SGHTA and FQGNSA. V was clipped by 5 bases and J by 4 bases; unmatched bases: 6. CDR3 coding DNA: TGTGCCAGCAGCGCCCGGACAGGGGCAAATCAGCCCCAGCATTTT. Translating it yields CASSARTGANQPQHF.

This chain joins TRBV6-1 and TRBJ2-7; unclear D gene. Trimming stripped 7 bases from V and 2 bases from J, with 9 bases between. In germline, CDR1 is MNHNS, CDR2 SASEGT. This CDR3 is built from 12 residues. The CDR3 here is CASTISTYEQYF. CDR3 nucleotides: TGTGCCAGCACTATTTCCACCTACGAGCAGTACTTC.

The chain links TRBV28 to TRBJ1-1; D not resolved. Trimming stripped 5 bases from V and 4 bases from J, with 8 bases between. There are 12 residues in the CDR3. Per germline, CDR1 MDHEN and CDR2 SYDVKM. The chain's CDR3 is CASSEWSTEAFF. CDR3 coding DNA: TGTGCCAGCAGTGAGTGGAGCACTGAAGCTTTCTTT.

This clone was counted only a few times. V usage is TRBV4-3 and J usage is TRBJ2-6; TRBD1 might be the D (6 bases). The CDR3 covers 16 residues. Trimming stripped 4 bases from V and 1 base from J, with 11 bases between. Looked up from germline, CDR1 is LGHNA and CDR2 is YSLEER. CDR3 sequence reads: CASSPETGSGANVLTF. The DNA for the CDR3 is TGCGCCAGCAGCCCAGAAACAGGGTCTGGGGCCAACGTCCTGACTTTC.

This clone appeared a single time. This sequence joins TRBV5-1 and TRBJ2-2, with D possibly TRBD1 on 6 matching bases. From germline, CDR1 is SGHRS and CDR2 YFSETQ. The CDR3 is 16 amino acids. Trimming cost V 2 bases and J 0 bases, with 11 bases left between them. CDR3 bases: TGCGCCAGCAGCTTACAGGGTTTAGCGAACACCGGGGAGCTGTTTTTT. It is translated as CASSLQGLANTGELFF.

V is TRBV27 and J is TRBJ2-1; D is perhaps TRBD2 (5 bases). Trimming pared 0 bases from V and 8 bases from J, leaving 8 bases between. The germline V gene has CDR1 MNHEY and CDR2 SMNVEV (reference sequence). The CDR3 totals 13 residues. The CDR3 coding sequence is TGTGCCAGCAGTTTATCGTATAGCGATGAGCAGTTCTTC. Protein product: CASSLSYSDEQFF.

Remarks on this clone: The junction differs from germline at one of its ends, possibly a read error. The chain couples TRBV7-9 to TRBJ2-7; D is perhaps TRBD2 (5 bases). The CDR3 has 17 residues. Germline lookup yields CDR1 SEHNR and CDR2 FQNEAQ (reference sequence). The CDR3 loop is CSSSLTSAKGSSYEQYF. CDR3 DNA: TGTTCCAGCAGCTTAACTTCGGCCAAAGGGAGCTCCTACGAGCAGTACTTC.

Comment on this clone: At one end the junction does not follow the germline gene, possibly because of a read error. The rearrangement links TRBV7-2 to TRBJ2-5, with 7 positions matching TRBD2. The CDR3 covers 14 residues. Germline V gene data show CDR1 as SGHTA and CDR2 as FQGNSA. The CDR3 nucleotides are TGTGCCGGCAGCTTGCGGCTAGCGGAAGAGACCCAGTACTTC. As protein: CAGSLRLAEETQYF. Looking up the rest from reference TRBV7-2 and TRBJ2-5 gives the full variable domain: GAGVSQSPSNKVTEKGKDVELRCDPISGHTALYWYRQSLGQGLEFLIYFQGNSAPDKSGLPSDRFSAERTGGSVSTLTIQRTQQEDSAVYLCAGSLRLAEETQYFGPGTRLLVL.

V gene TRBV6-1 combines with J gene TRBJ2-3; 7 nucleotides match TRBD2. Losses at the gene ends were 8 bases for V and 10 bases for J; bases not matched to a gene: 18. The V gene's germline CDR1 is MNHNS and CDR2 SASEGT. The CDR3 is 15 amino acids. CDR3 sequence reads: CASSSPSAAGRSQYF. CDR3 DNA sequence: TGTGCCAGCTCGTCCCCCAGCGCCGCCGGGAGGTCGCAGTATTTT.

A few counts support this clone. The identical CDR3 is also encoded by other nucleotide sequences in the sample. The chain joins TRBV5-1 to TRBJ1-4; D is possibly TRBD1 (5 bases). Germline loops: CDR1 SGHRS, CDR2 YFSETQ. The V end was cut by 0 bases, the J end by 6 bases, with 9 bases between. The CDR3 sequence is 14 residues long. CDR3 in DNA: TGCGCCAGCAGCTTGGCGGGAGGGGATGAAAAACTGTTTTTT. It encodes CASSLAGGDEKLFF.

This clone was seen only once. CDR3 nucleotides: TGTGCCAGCAGCTCCAGGGTAGGGGCGAACACCGGGGAGCTGTTTTTT. Protein sequence: CASSSRVGANTGELFF. The J gene is TRBJ2-2, the V gene TRBV7-2, with D perhaps matching TRBD1 (5 bases). The CDR3 covers 16 residues. V was pared by 4 bases and J by 0 bases, with 12 bases between. The V gene's germline CDR1 is SGHTA and CDR2 FQGNSA.

This clone was seen a few times. V and J are TRBV7-9 and TRBJ2-2; D gene uncertain. Trimming left V 2 bases short and J 6 bases short, with 10 bases between. This CDR3 is 14 amino acids long. Germline-derived CDR1 and CDR2 are SEHNR and FQNEAQ (reference sequence). CDR3 residues: CASSLSVWSGELFF. CDR3 in DNA: TGTGCCAGCAGCTTATCGGTTTGGTCCGGGGAGCTGTTTTTT.